One and the same sample provided the 7 T cell receptor beta chains below, sequenced in a study of cytomegalovirus exposure and HLA in healthy donors. The PCR used 60 Vbeta and 13 Jbeta primers. The protocol was immunoSEQ multiplex PCR, while the TCRdb copy is restricted to in-frame clones and leaves out a portion. The sample yields 90,000 to 150,000 clones, about three quarters seen once. Sequencing input: PBMCs. These receptors were obtained from a female donor in good health and CMV-seronegative.

The chain combines TRBV29-1 with TRBJ1-3; unclear D gene. This CDR3 is built from 14 residues. The germline CDR1 and CDR2 sequences are SQVTM and ANQGSEA. V was trimmed by 3 bases and J by 0 bases, leaving 9 bases between them. This CDR3 is CSVDTIPSGNTIYF. The CDR3 coding sequence is TGCAGCGTTGACACTATACCCTCTGGAAACACCATATATTTT.

The chain has TRBV20-1 and TRBJ2-7; a weak D match, TRBD2 (5 bases). Trimming left V 0 bases short and J 6 bases short, with 6 bases between. Germline V gene sequence: CDR1 DFQATT, CDR2 SNEGSKA (reference sequence). The CDR3 is 11 amino acids. CDR3 in amino acids: CSAREAGEQYF. The CDR3 DNA is TGCAGTGCTAGAGAGGCGGGCGAGCAGTACTTC.

The genes are TRBV19 and TRBJ1-5, with TRBD1 matching over 9 bases. CDR3 size: 17 residues. Losses at the gene ends were 6 bases for V and 5 bases for J; bases not matched to a gene: 14. The germline CDR1 and CDR2 sequences are LNHDA and SQIVND (reference sequence). The CDR3 loop reads CASRPIQGASIDQPQHF. CDR3 bases: TGTGCCAGTAGGCCAATACAGGGGGCTTCAATAGATCAGCCCCAGCATTTT.

V gene TRBV11-2 combines with J gene TRBJ2-7, with 10 bases lining up with TRBD1. Trimming cost V 6 bases and J 2 bases; bases outside gene matches: 4. The CDR3 is 14 residues long. The germline CDR1 and CDR2 sequences are SGHAT and FQNNGV. CDR3 nucleotide sequence: TGTGCCAGCAGTACCGGGACAGGGGCCTACGAGCAGTACTTC. Translation gives CASSTGTGAYEQYF.

This clone was counted a few times. This chain links TRBV4-2 with TRBJ1-6; 8 nucleotides line up with TRBD1. CDR1 and CDR2 (germline): LGHNA, YNFKEQ. This CDR3 has 14 amino acids. Unmatched junction bases numbered 2, after V lost 3 bases and J lost 7 bases. CDR3 loop: CASSQRQGNSPLHF. In DNA form, the CDR3 reads TGTGCCAGCAGCCAGCGACAGGGGAATTCACCCCTCCACTTT.

There are a few counts of this clone. This probably arose from a read error, given a far larger clone one base away. The V and J genes are TRBV5-4 and TRBJ2-5, with 11 bases that match TRBD2. The CDR3 spans 16 residues. J was trimmed by 2 bases and V by 0 bases; bases with no gene match: 3. Germline V gene sequence: CDR1 SGHNT, CDR2 YYREEE (reference sequence). The CDR3: CASSLGLAGQQETQYF. DNA for the CDR3: TGTGCCAGCAGCTTGGGACTAGCGGGACAGCAAGAGACCCAGTACTTC. The variable domain in full, completed from reference TRBV5-4 and TRBJ2-5, reads ETGVTQSPTHLIKTRGQQVTLRCSSQSGHNTVSWYQQALGQGPQFIFQYYREEENGRGNFPPRFSGLQFPNYSSELNVNALELDDSALYLCASSLGLAGQQETQYFGPGTRLLVL.

Only a few counts were recorded for this clone. This chain connects TRBV21-1 to TRBJ1-1; TRBD1 is the table's D call, not checked against the DNA. TRBV21-1 is a recognized pseudogene. The CDR3 length is 13 residues. The CDR3: CASSRTENTEAFF. In DNA, the CDR3 is TGTGCCAGCAGCAGGACAGAGAACACTGAAGCTTTCTTT.